This is a list of T cell receptor beta chains from one sample in a study of T cells after yellow fever vaccination. Via MiXCR, TCRdb re-called the 5' RACE reads, giving one row per CDR3 protein. The data contain fewer than 150,000 distinct CDR3 sequences, 7.7% of them seen just once; the ten biggest clones take up around 0.73%. The sample was CD4+ T cells sorted from PBMCs, taken 5 days after the yellow fever booster vaccination. Every receptor here comes from a man aged 30 to 45 who received the YFV17D yellow fever vaccine. CDR3s include the opening cysteine and the closing phenylalanine or tryptophan. Each record gives: V gene, D gene, J gene, clone size, CDR3 protein, CDR3 DNA. D genes are given only for firm matches. For some rows the clone size is stated as once, few or many, or as a class when expanded; others skip it.

>TRBV20-1|TRBD2|TRBJ2-7|many
CSGRGLAGGRGSYEQYF
TGCAGTGGCAGGGGGCTAGCGGGAGGAAGGGGGAGCTACGAGCAGTACTTC
>TRBV19|-|TRBJ1-5|many
CASSMEGIQPQHF
TGTGCCAGTAGTATGGAGGGAATTCAGCCCCAGCATTTT
>TRBV3-1|-|TRBJ1-5|many
CASSRVLSNQPQHF
TGTGCCAGCAGCCGGGTTCTTAGCAATCAGCCCCAGCATTTT
>TRBV4-2|-|TRBJ1-2|many
CASSQDLLNGYTF
TGTGCCAGCAGCCAAGATTTGCTAAATGGCTACACCTTC
>TRBV7-2|-|TRBJ1-1|-
CASSWSEGAGAFF
TGTGCCAGCAGCTGGAGTGAGGGCGCTGGAGCTTTCTTT
>TRBV12-3/TRBV12-4|TRBD2|TRBJ2-7|many
CASSFREGRDEQYF
TGTGCCAGCAGTTTTCGGGAGGGCCGCGACGAGCAGTACTTC
>TRBV18|TRBD2|TRBJ2-3|-
CASSEGLESTDTQYF
TGTGCCAGCTCAGAGGGACTAGAGAGCACAGATACGCAGTATTTT
>TRBV18|-|TRBJ2-7|many
CASSPFQDSYEQYF
TGTGCCAGCTCACCCTTCCAGGACTCCTACGAGCAGTACTTC
>TRBV5-5|-|TRBJ1-2|many
CASSLQREGPGYTF
TGTGCCAGCAGCCTACAACGTGAGGGCCCTGGCTACACCTTC
>TRBV10-3|-|TRBJ2-1|-
CAINPEAEYNEQFF
TGTGCCATCAACCCAGAGGCCGAGTACAATGAGCAGTTCTTC
>TRBV6-2/TRBV6-3|-|TRBJ2-3|many
CASSYFAGPRGDTQYF
TGTGCCAGCAGTTACTTTGCGGGACCCCGCGGAGATACGCAGTATTTT
>TRBV20-1|-|TRBJ2-3|many
CSARSGSGTDTQYF
TGCAGTGCTAGGTCTGGGTCTGGCACAGATACGCAGTATTTT
>TRBV20-1|-|TRBJ2-7|many
CSASSGPHGEQYF
TGCAGTGCTAGCTCCGGCCCCCATGGGGAGCAGTACTTC
>TRBV19|-|TRBJ2-3|many
CASSDTGGTDTQYF
TGTGCCAGTAGCGACACGGGGGGCACAGATACGCAGTATTTT
>TRBV28|TRBD2|TRBJ2-7|many
CASYKSGRPEWEQYF
TGTGCCAGCTACAAAAGCGGGAGGCCAGAGTGGGAGCAGTACTTC
>TRBV7-2|TRBD1|TRBJ2-7|many
CASSPDRVVTYEQYF
TGTGCCAGCAGCCCGGACAGGGTCGTAACCTACGAGCAGTACTTC
>TRBV20-1|TRBD2|TRBJ2-3|many
CSKREGPGDTQYF
TGCAGCAAGCGGGAGGGCCCGGGAGATACGCAGTATTTT
>TRBV29-1|TRBD1|TRBJ1-1|many
CSAFTGTGGTEAFF
TGCAGCGCCTTCACCGGGACAGGGGGCACTGAAGCTTTCTTT
>TRBV5-1|-|TRBJ1-1|many
CASSPSSGTLTEAFF
TGCGCCAGCAGCCCCTCAAGCGGGACACTCACTGAAGCTTTCTTT
>TRBV10-1|TRBD2|TRBJ2-3|many
CALRTSGKPDTQYF
TGCGCCCTTAGGACTAGCGGGAAGCCAGATACGCAGTATTTT
>TRBV7-9|-|TRBJ1-1|many
CASSYSRGVNTEAFF
TGTGCCAGCAGCTATTCTAGAGGGGTGAACACTGAAGCTTTCTTT
>TRBV29-1|TRBD1|TRBJ2-7|many
CSVASGQGAYEQYF
TGCAGCGTTGCCTCGGGACAGGGGGCGTACGAGCAGTACTTC
>TRBV27|-|TRBJ2-3|many
CASSSPGETQYF
TGTGCCAGCAGTTCCCCCGGGGAGACGCAGTATTTT
>TRBV20-1|-|TRBJ2-5|many
CSAGKAAWETQYF
TGCAGTGCTGGCAAGGCGGCATGGGAGACCCAGTACTTC
>TRBV29-1|TRBD1|TRBJ2-5|many
CSVVTGDETQYF
TGCAGCGTCGTGACAGGGGACGAGACCCAGTACTTC
>TRBV6-5|-|TRBJ1-5|many
CASNYPSQGGDQPQHF
TGTGCCAGCAACTACCCTTCCCAGGGAGGGGATCAGCCCCAGCATTTT
>TRBV3-1|TRBD2|TRBJ2-7|many
CASSQEYLAGAEQYF
TGTGCCAGCAGCCAAGAATACCTAGCGGGAGCCGAGCAGTACTTC
>TRBV20-1|TRBD1|TRBJ1-1|-
CSASGQRLNTEAFF
TGCAGTGCTTCGGGACAGCGACTTAACACTGAAGCTTTCTTT
>TRBV24-1|-|TRBJ2-1|many
CATSDSGVNEQFF
TGTGCCACCAGTGATTCAGGGGTGAATGAGCAGTTCTTC
>TRBV24-1|TRBD1|TRBJ2-1|few
CATSDLPGGYQFF
TGTGCCACCAGTGATTTGCCAGGGGGCTATCAGTTCTTC
>TRBV10-3|TRBD1|TRBJ1-1|many
CAIGTGQGKNTEAFF
TGTGCCATCGGGACGGGACAGGGGAAGAACACTGAAGCTTTCTTT
>TRBV7-2|-|TRBJ2-5|few
CASNAGGGLGETQYF
TGTGCCAGCAACGCTGGGGGTGGCTTGGGAGAGACCCAGTACTTC
>TRBV6-5|-|TRBJ1-5|many
CASRDGLNQPQHF
TGTGCCAGCCGGGACGGTCTCAATCAGCCCCAGCATTTT
>TRBV5-1|TRBD2|TRBJ2-1|many
CASSETGLAGVLEQFF
TGCGCCAGCAGCGAGACGGGACTAGCGGGAGTTTTGGAGCAGTTCTTC
>TRBV10-1|-|TRBJ2-5|many
CASSESKVETQYF
TGCGCCAGCAGTGAGTCGAAAGTAGAGACCCAGTACTTC